These 3 T cell receptor beta chains came from one sample sequenced in a study of blood T cells in healthy people across ages. Together with a sample-barcoded 5' primer, a J-beta primer mix was included in a second PCR lasting about 7 to 12 cycles. Each CDR3 protein is one row after TCRdb ran MiXCR on the 5' RACE reads. The sample records about 1.6 million distinct CDR3 sequences, about 35% being singletons. Sequences were obtained from blood. The receptors come from a woman in her 30s in good health.

This clonotype has a count of ten or more. V is TRBV5-1 and J is TRBJ2-7; TRBD2 might be the D (5 bases). The V end lost 3 bases, the J end lost 3 bases, and 13 bases lay between the germline ends. Germline V gene lookup returns CDR1 SGHRS and CDR2 YFSETQ. The CDR3 covers 14 residues. DNA for the CDR3: TGCGCCAGCAGCTCGGACTTGGTCGTCTACGAGCAGTACTTC. Translation: CASSSDLVVYEQYF.

This clonotype occurred a few times. The chain is built from TRBV27 and TRBJ2-1, with a tentative D call TRBD2 (5 bases). Trimming took off 0 bases at V and 4 bases at J, with 19 bases between the two ends. This CDR3 is 18 amino acids long. Germline loops: CDR1 MNHEY, CDR2 SMNVEV (reference sequence). The CDR3 bases are TGTGCCAGCAGTTTATCGCGAAACCGAGGGATAGTGTACAATGAGCAGTTCTTC. This encodes CASSLSRNRGIVYNEQFF.

This clonotype was detected ten times or more. The chain carries TRBV29-1 and TRBJ2-1; D is possibly TRBD2 (5 bases). This CDR3 spans 14 amino acids. Trimming removed 6 bases from V and 0 bases from J, with 12 bases in between. The germline V gene encodes CDR1 SQVTM and CDR2 ANQGSEA. CDR3 nucleotide sequence: TGCAGCGTCCCACCAGCGGACTCCTACAATGAGCAGTTCTTC. Translating it yields CSVPPADSYNEQFF.